This T cell receptor beta chain was captured by sequencing in a study of monozygotic twins with inflammatory bowel disease. General study findings and limits: Healthy co-twins had higher TCRbeta inverse Simpson diversity than their IBD twins. Fewer clonotypes were shared with others by IBD patients than by healthy twins, especially with disease activity. Repertoire similarity matched across concordant and discordant twins, perhaps owing to limited power.

Worth noting for this clonotype: What it binds is not known.

A 6-nucleotide sample barcode was carried by the UMIs, which template switching added. TCRdb reprocessed the 5' RACE reads, keeping one entry per CDR3 protein, no DNA. There are some 170,000 distinct CDR3 sequences in the sample, with 2.4% held by the top ten. The CDR3 runs 12 residues. The V gene's germline CDR1 is SQVTM and CDR2 ANQGSEA. The sequence came from a human donor with ulcerative colitis or Crohn's disease, or a healthy co-twin of an affected twin (not recorded which). The sample consisted of blood. The chain uses TRBV29-1 and TRBJ2-5. The CDR3 here is CSVEYAGETQYF.